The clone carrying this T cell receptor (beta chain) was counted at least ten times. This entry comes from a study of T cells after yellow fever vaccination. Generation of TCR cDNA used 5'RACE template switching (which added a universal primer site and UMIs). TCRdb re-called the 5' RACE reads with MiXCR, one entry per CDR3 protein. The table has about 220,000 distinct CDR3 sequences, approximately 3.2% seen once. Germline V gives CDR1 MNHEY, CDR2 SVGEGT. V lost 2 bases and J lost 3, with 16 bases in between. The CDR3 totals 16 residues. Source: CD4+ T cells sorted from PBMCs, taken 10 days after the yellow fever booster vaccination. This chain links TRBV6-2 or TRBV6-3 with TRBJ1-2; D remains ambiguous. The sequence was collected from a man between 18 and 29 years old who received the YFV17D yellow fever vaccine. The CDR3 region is CASSYPERTADYGYTF. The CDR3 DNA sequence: TGTGCCAGCAGTTACCCGGAACGCACGGCTGACTATGGCTACACCTTC.